These 19 T cell receptor beta chains were sequenced from one sample in a study of shared clonotypes between healthy human individuals. Some clones are missing from TCRdb's copy, which holds only in-frame ones; the method was immunoSEQ multiplex PCR. The sample lists around 940,000 clones, approximately 80% occurring once. The specimen sequenced was memory CD4+ T cells sorted from blood. Subset noted: CD45RA-negative fraction. The receptors here all came from a man younger than 35 in good health.

This rearrangement joins TRBV7-2 to TRBJ2-7; TRBD2 is a possible D gene (5 bases). The germline V gene has CDR1 SGHTA and CDR2 FQGNSA. Trimming cost V 1 base and J 4 bases, with 8 bases left between them. CDR3 length: 13 residues. The CDR3 nucleotides are TGTGCCAGCAGCTTAGTGGAGGTTTACGAGCAGTACTTC. Its protein is CASSLVEVYEQYF. Together with reference TRBV7-2 and TRBJ2-7, the CDR3 gives the full variable domain: GAGVSQSPSNKVTEKGKDVELRCDPISGHTALYWYRQSLGQGLEFLIYFQGNSAPDKSGLPSDRFSAERTGGSVSTLTIQRTQQEDSAVYLCASSLVEVYEQYFGPGTRLTVT.

The chain is built from TRBV19 and TRBJ2-7; weak D call: TRBD1 (6 bases). This CDR3 is 13 amino acids long. Germline loops: CDR1 LNHDA, CDR2 SQIVND (reference sequence). Trimming took off 4 bases at V and 2 bases at J, with 9 bases between the two ends. The CDR3 reads CASSTYRAYEQYF. The CDR3 DNA sequence: TGTGCCAGTAGTACCTACAGGGCCTACGAGCAGTACTTC.

The gene calls are TRBV10-2 and TRBJ2-7; D perhaps matches TRBD1 (6 bases). Germline CDR1 WSHSY, CDR2 SAAADI. The V and J ends lost 2 bases and 5 bases respectively, with 10 bases between them. This CDR3 contains 13 residues. This CDR3 is CASSERGMDEQYF. As DNA, the CDR3 is TGCGCCAGCAGTGAGAGGGGGATGGACGAGCAGTACTTC.

The V and J genes are TRBV6-6 and TRBJ1-4; no firm D call. V was clipped by 8 bases and J by 7 bases, with 8 bases between them. There are 11 residues in the CDR3. Germline V gene lookup returns CDR1 MNHNY and CDR2 SVGAGI (reference sequence). CDR3 region: CASGKGEKLFF. The CDR3 DNA follows: TGTGCCAGCGGAAAAGGTGAAAAACTGTTTTTT.

V and J are TRBV5-1 and TRBJ2-2, with 8 bases identical to TRBD2. This CDR3 comprises 17 residues. Trimming cost V 0 bases and J 5 bases; bases outside gene matches: 9. Germline values: CDR1 SGHRS, CDR2 YFSETQ. The CDR3 nucleotides read TGCGCCAGCAGCTTGGATGCTAGCCCGGGGGGGACCGGGGAGCTGTTTTTT. Translation gives CASSLDASPGGTGELFF.

V usage is TRBV6-4 and J usage is TRBJ1-5; D is undetermined. This CDR3 region has 14 residues. V was trimmed by 0 bases and J by 0 bases, leaving 3 bases between them. Germline values: CDR1 MRHNA, CDR2 SNTAGT. This chain's CDR3 is CASSDSYSNQPQHF. CDR3 DNA: TGTGCCAGCAGTGACTCGTATAGCAATCAGCCCCAGCATTTT.

CDR3 amino acids: CASSQERREGEEQYF. CDR3 DNA sequence: TGCGCCAGCAGCCAAGAACGCCGGGAGGGGGAAGAGCAGTACTTC. The chain recombines TRBV4-3 with TRBJ2-7; 8 bases map to TRBD2. The CDR3 covers 15 residues. Germline V gene data show CDR1 as LGHNA and CDR2 as YSLEER. Trimming removed 0 bases from V and 7 bases from J; junction bases left unmatched: 8.

The chain recombines TRBV7-9 with TRBJ2-5; TRBD2 is a possible D gene (5 bases). Between the trimmed V and J ends, which lost 4 bases and 5 bases, there was a span of 17 bases. Germline CDR1 is SEHNR and CDR2 is FQNEAQ (reference sequence). This CDR3 contains 15 residues. CDR3: CASSSDGRAKETQYF. CDR3 in DNA: TGTGCCAGCAGCTCAGATGGGCGGGCGAAGGAGACCCAGTACTTC.

The rearrangement uses TRBV25-1 and TRBJ2-3; D uncertain. V lost 2 bases and J lost 4, with 7 bases in between. Germline lookup yields CDR1 MGHDK and CDR2 SYGVNS. CDR3 length: 13 amino acids. DNA for the CDR3: TGTGCCAGCAGTGAAGTACTGGCAGATACGCAGTATTTT. It specifies CASSEVLADTQYF.

The genes are TRBV6-1 and TRBJ2-7; D is unresolved. Germline CDR1 MNHNS, CDR2 SASEGT. This CDR3 is 12 amino acids long. The germline V and J ends were trimmed by 6 bases and 2 bases, with 8 bases remaining between them. For the CDR3, the DNA is TGTGCCAGCAGAACAAGTGCCTACGAGCAGTACTTC. This encodes CASRTSAYEQYF.

This clone occurred a few times. Different DNA sequences within this sample yield the same CDR3. The chain is built from TRBV9 and TRBJ1-1; D unclear. V was trimmed by 0 bases and J by 0 bases, leaving 9 bases between them. The CDR3 covers 15 residues. The germline CDR1 and CDR2 sequences are SGDLS and YYNGEE. The CDR3 region is CASSVEGGMNTEAFF. The CDR3 nucleotides are TGTGCCAGCAGCGTAGAGGGAGGAATGAACACTGAAGCTTTCTTT.

The rearrangement uses TRBV18 and TRBJ1-2; D gene unclear. V lost 1 base and J lost 4, with 13 bases in between. Germline loops: CDR1 KGHSH, CDR2 LQKENI. The CDR3 consists of 15 residues. CDR3 in amino acids: CASSPRSELGYGYTF. In DNA form, the CDR3 reads TGTGCCAGCTCACCACGTTCCGAATTGGGCTATGGCTACACCTTC. Based on the CDR3 plus reference TRBV18 and TRBJ1-2, the full variable domain is NAGVMQNPRHLVRRRGQEARLRCSPMKGHSHVYWYRQLPEEGLKFMVYLQKENIIDESGMPKERFSAEFPKEGPSILRIQQVVRGDSAAYFCASSPRSELGYGYTFGSGTRLTVV.

Here the CDR3 DNA reads TGCACCAGCAGCCGCAGGACACAGTGTGTTAGCTCCTACAATGAGCAGTTCTTC. This codes for CTSSRRTQCVSSYNEQFF. The rearrangement joins TRBV1 to TRBJ2-1; the DNA was not compared with TRBD1, the D call given in the table. TRBV1 is a pseudogene locus. This CDR3 has 18 residues.

The genes are TRBV5-1 and TRBJ2-3; no clear D gene. V dropped 7 bases and J dropped 2 bases, with 14 bases sitting between them. The CDR3 sequence is 14 residues long. Per germline, CDR1 SGHRS and CDR2 YFSETQ. The CDR3 DNA reads TGCGCCAGCCTCAGAGAACAGAACACAGATACGCAGTATTTT. It encodes CASLREQNTDTQYF.

This clone was picked up one time. The chain uses TRBV6-5 and TRBJ2-5; 10 bases align to TRBD2. Unmatched junction bases numbered 2, after V lost 0 bases and J lost 4 bases. Germline-derived CDR1 and CDR2 are MNHEY and SVGAGI. The CDR3 contains 15 residues. CDR3 loop: CASSYSTSGIETQYF. DNA for the CDR3: TGTGCCAGCAGTTACTCCACTAGCGGGATAGAGACCCAGTACTTC.

Here the CDR3 reads CAWSSGTEQPQHF. For the CDR3, the DNA is TGTGCCTGGAGTTCGGGGACGGAGCAGCCCCAGCATTTT. The chain joins TRBV30 to TRBJ1-5, with D possibly being TRBD1 (5 bases). The CDR3 covers 13 residues. Germline V gene sequence: CDR1 GTSNPN, CDR2 SVGIG (reference sequence). Trimming shortened V by 2 bases and J by 7 bases, and 12 bases separated the two germline ends.

The chain uses TRBV19 and TRBJ1-2; D gene unclear. The CDR3 length is 12 residues. Deletions cut 9 bases from V and 8 bases from J, with 16 bases between. Germline CDR1 LNHDA, CDR2 SQIVND (reference sequence). The CDR3 coding sequence is TGTGCCAGCTCGATGGGGAGTGGCGGCTACACCTTC. It yields the protein CASSMGSGGYTF.

V usage is TRBV10-3 and J usage is TRBJ1-1, with D perhaps matching TRBD1 (6 bases). Germline assignment: CDR1 ENHRY and CDR2 SYGVKD. Trimming took 11 bases from V and 0 from J, leaving 13 bases between them. The CDR3 has 13 amino acids. In DNA, the CDR3 is TGTGCCTTCTCGGGGGGCGTGAACACTGAAGCTTTCTTT. Translation gives CAFSGGVNTEAFF.

V usage is TRBV4-1 and J usage is TRBJ2-1, with D possibly being TRBD1 or TRBD2 (6 bases each). Germline V gene data show CDR1 as MGHRA and CDR2 as YSYEKL. Trimming pared 1 base from V and 5 bases from J, leaving 18 bases between. The CDR3 has 17 residues. The CDR3 nucleotides are TGCGCCAGCAGCCAAGGGGAGACGGGGGCCTTTAACAATGAGCAGTTCTTC. Protein: CASSQGETGAFNNEQFF.